This T cell receptor beta chain is drawn from a study of siplizumab effects on memory and regulatory T cells. Study observations and caveats: Naive T cells looked more diverse than memory cells, and they looked like major contributors to the alloresponse.

In its sample, this clone was seen a few times. Its matching antigen is unknown. The protocol was immunoSEQ multiplex PCR, while the TCRdb copy is restricted to in-frame clones and leaves out a portion. The sample shows about 69,000 clones, 75% to 90% of them seen only once. This CDR3 has 15 residues. Germline assignment: CDR1 SGHRS and CDR2 YFSETQ. With V trimmed by 0 bases and J by 2 bases, 3 bases remained unmatched. The source is a human donor in good health. The sequenced sample consisted of Tregs sorted from blood. This sequence joins TRBV5-1 and TRBJ2-7; TRBD1 aligns across 9 bases. CDR3 sequence: CASSLGRQGAYEQYF. The DNA for the CDR3 is TGCGCCAGCAGCTTGGGGCGACAGGGGGCCTACGAGCAGTACTTC.